This section outlines one T cell receptor (beta chain) sequence together with its context. This sample was taken from a study of blood T cell repertoires in COVID-19. Across the whole study: T cells, B-cell-depleted T cells, or PBMCs provided the cDNA or gDNA that served as material.

The repertoire was sequenced with immunoSEQ multiplex PCR; TCRdb's copy has only in-frame clones and lacks some. The table includes more than 300,000 clones, about 93% detected once. The CDR3 is 14 residues long. V lost 6 bases to trimming and J lost 0 bases, with 9 bases between them. The V gene's germline CDR1 is WSHSY and CDR2 SAAADI. The chain is built from TRBV10-2 and TRBJ2-1, with D uncertain. The receptor's source is a woman in her late teens or twenties who had recovered from COVID-19. Material: peripheral blood. CDR3 residues: CASRDTNSYNEQFF. CDR3 coding DNA: TGCGCCAGCAGAGACACGAACTCCTACAATGAGCAGTTCTTC.